This T cell receptor (beta chain) was observed in a study of shared clonotypes between healthy human individuals. About this clone: Other nucleotide sequences from this sample produce the same CDR3.

The CDR3 runs 13 residues. CDR1 SGHRS and CDR2 YFSETQ come from the germline V gene. V was cut by 1 base and J by 4 bases, with 9 bases left in between. Terminally differentiated effector memory CD45RA+ cells were excluded from the naive CD8 cells, which were CD45RO-negative and positively selected for CCR7. Data came from immunoSEQ multiplex PCR; TCRdb stores just in-frame clones and leaves some out. The repertoire consists of about 2 million clones, with about 95% occurring once and the leading ten covering 1.1%. V is TRBV5-1 and J is TRBJ2-7; no clear D gene. Sequencing used naive CD8+ T cells sorted from blood. The clonotype was recovered from a young man in good health. The CDR3 DNA sequence: TGCGCCAGCAGCTTGAGTCCTACTTACGAGCAGTACTTC. Encoded protein: CASSLSPTYEQYF. The full variable domain, in which reference TRBV5-1 and TRBJ2-7 provide the parts outside the CDR3, is KAGVTQTPRYLIKTRGQQVTLSCSPISGHRSVSWYQQTPGQGLQFLFEYFSETQRNKGNFPGRFSGRQFSNSRSEMNVSTLELGDSALYLCASSLSPTYEQYFGPGTRLTVT.